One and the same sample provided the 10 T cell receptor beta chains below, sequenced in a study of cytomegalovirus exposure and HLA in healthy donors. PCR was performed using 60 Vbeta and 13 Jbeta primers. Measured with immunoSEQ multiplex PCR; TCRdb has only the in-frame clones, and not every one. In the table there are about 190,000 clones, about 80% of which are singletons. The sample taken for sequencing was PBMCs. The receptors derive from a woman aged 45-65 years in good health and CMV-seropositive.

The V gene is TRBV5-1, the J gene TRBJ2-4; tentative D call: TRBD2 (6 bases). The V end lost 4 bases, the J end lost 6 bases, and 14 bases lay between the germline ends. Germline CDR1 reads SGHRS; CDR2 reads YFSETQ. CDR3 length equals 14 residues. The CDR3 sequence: CASSTGLAPNIQYF. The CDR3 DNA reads TGCGCCAGCAGCACCGGTCTAGCGCCAAACATTCAGTACTTC.

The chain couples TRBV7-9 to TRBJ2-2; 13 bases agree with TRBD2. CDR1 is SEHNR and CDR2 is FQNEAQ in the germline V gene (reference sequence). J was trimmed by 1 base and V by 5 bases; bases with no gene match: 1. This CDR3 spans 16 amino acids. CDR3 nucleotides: TGTGCCAGCAGCAGACTAGCGGGGGGGAACACCGGGGAGCTGTTTTTT. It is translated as CASSRLAGGNTGELFF.

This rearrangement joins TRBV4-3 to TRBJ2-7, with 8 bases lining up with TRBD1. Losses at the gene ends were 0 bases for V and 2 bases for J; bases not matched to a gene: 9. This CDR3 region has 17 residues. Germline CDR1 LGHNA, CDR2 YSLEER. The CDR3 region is CASSQDPIGTGAYEQYF. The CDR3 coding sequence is TGCGCCAGCAGCCAAGATCCGATCGGGACAGGAGCCTACGAGCAGTACTTC.

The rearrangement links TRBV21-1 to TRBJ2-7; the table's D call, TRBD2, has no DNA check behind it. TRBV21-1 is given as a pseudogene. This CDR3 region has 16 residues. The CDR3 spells CASSKEEESYKYEQYF. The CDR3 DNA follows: TGTGCCAGCAGCAAAGAAGAGGAGTCTTACAAGTACGAGCAGTACTTC.

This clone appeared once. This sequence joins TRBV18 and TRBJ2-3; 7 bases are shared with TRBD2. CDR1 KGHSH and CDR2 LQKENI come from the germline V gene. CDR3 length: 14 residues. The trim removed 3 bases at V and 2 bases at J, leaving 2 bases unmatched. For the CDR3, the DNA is TGTGCCAGCTCACCTAGCGGGTACACAGATACGCAGTATTTT. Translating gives CASSPSGYTDTQYF.

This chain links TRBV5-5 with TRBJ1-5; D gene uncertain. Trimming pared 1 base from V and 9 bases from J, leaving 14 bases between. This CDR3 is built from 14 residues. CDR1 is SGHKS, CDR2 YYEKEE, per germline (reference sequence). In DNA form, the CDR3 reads TGTGCCAGCAGCTTGAGTGACACGTCTTGGCCCCAGCATTTT. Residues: CASSLSDTSWPQHF.

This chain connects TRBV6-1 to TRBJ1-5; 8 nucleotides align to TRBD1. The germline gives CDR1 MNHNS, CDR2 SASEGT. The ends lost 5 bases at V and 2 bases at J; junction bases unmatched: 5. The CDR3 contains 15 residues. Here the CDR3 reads CASSPPGQGNQPQHF. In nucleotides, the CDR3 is TGTGCCAGCAGTCCACCGGGACAGGGCAATCAGCCCCAGCATTTT.

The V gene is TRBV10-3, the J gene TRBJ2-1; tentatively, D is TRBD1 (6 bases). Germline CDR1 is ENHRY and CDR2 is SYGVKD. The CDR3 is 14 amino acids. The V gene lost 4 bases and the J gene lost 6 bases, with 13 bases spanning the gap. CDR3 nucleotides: TGTGCCATCAGTGGGGACGGGACACCCAATGAGCAGTTCTTC. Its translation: CAISGDGTPNEQFF.

The CDR3 nucleotides read TGTGCCAGCAGTTTAGGCAATTTCCAAGAGACCCAGTACTTC. This translates into CASSLGNFQETQYF. The chain couples TRBV28 to TRBJ2-5; D is uncertain. CDR3 length: 14 amino acids. Germline CDR1 reads MDHEN; CDR2 reads SYDVKM. The ends were cut back, 2 bases at V and 1 base at J, with 8 bases in the middle.

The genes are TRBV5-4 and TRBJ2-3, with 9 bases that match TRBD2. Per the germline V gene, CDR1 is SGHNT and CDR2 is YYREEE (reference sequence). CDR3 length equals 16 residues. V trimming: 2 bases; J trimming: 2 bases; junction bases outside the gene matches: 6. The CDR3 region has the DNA TGTGCCAGCAGCTTCGGCGGGGGGGGTGTCACAGATACGCAGTATTTT. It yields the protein CASSFGGGGVTDTQYF.